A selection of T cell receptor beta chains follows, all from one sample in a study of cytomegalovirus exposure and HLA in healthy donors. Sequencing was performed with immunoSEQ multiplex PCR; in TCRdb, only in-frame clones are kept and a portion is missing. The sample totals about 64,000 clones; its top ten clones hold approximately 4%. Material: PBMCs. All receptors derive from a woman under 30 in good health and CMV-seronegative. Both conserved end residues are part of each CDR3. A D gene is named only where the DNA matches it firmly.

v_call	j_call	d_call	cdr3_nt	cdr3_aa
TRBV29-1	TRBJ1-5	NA	TGCAGCGTTGAAGACCAGGCTGGGCAGCCCCAGCATTTT	CSVEDQAGQPQHF
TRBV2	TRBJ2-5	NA	TGTGCCAGCAGTGTGGAGCCGCGAGAGACCCAGTACTTC	CASSVEPRETQYF
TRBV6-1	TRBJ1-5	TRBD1	TGTGCCAGCAGTGGTGGACAGGGCCGTCAGCCCCAGCATTTT	CASSGGQGRQPQHF
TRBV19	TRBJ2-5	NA	TGTGCCAGTAGTATAGGGGGGAGGAGGGGAGAGACCCAGTACTTC	CASSIGGRRGETQYF
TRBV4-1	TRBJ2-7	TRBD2	TGCGCCAGCAGCCAAGAAGAAGGGGAAGCGGGGCGTACCTACGAGCAGTACTTC	CASSQEEGEAGRTYEQYF
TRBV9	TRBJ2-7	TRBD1	TGTGCCAGCAGCGTAGCCGCAGGGGGCAGGTACGAGCAGTACTTC	CASSVAAGGRYEQYF
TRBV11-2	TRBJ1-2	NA	TGTGCCAGCAGCTCCCGGACCGGCAGGGTCGGATTTAGTGGCTACACCTTC	CASSSRTGRVGFSGYTF
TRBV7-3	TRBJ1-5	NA	TGTGCCAGCAGCTCAGGGAAAAATCAGCCCCAGCATTTT	CASSSGKNQPQHF
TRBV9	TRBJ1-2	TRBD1	TGTGCCAGCAGCGTAGCTGAGGGGGCATATGGCTACACCTTC	CASSVAEGAYGYTF
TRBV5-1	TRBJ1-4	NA	TGCGCCAGCAGGAGGACAGATGAAAAACTGTTTTTT	CASRRTDEKLFF
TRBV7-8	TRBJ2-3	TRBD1	TGTGCCAGCAGCGAAACAGGGGTAGGGAGCACAGATACGCAGTATTTT	CASSETGVGSTDTQYF
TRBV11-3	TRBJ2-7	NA	TGTGCCAGCAGCTTGGCTACAGGGCTTGGGTACGAGCAGTACTTC	CASSLATGLGYEQYF
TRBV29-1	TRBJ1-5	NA	TGCAGCGTTGAAGTAGATAGCAATCAGCCCCAGCATTTT	CSVEVDSNQPQHF
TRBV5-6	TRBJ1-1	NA	TGTGCCAGCAGCGCCTGGAGGACTAGCACTGAAGCTTTCTTT	CASSAWRTSTEAFF
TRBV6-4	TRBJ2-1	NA	TGTGCCAGCAGCCCGGGGGAGCGGGCAGGATACAATGAGCAGTTCTTC	CASSPGERAGYNEQFF
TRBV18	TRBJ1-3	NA	TGTGCCAGCTCACCCCCCGGGAGCAACAATGGAAACACCATATATTTT	CASSPPGSNNGNTIYF
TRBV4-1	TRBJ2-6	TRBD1	TGCGCCAGCAGTCTAAGCTCCGGCGGGCAGGGGGCGCAGAGAGGTGGGGCCAACGTCCTGACTTTC	CASSLSSGGQGAQRGGANVLTF
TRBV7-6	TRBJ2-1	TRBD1	TGTGCCAGCAGCTTGTATTCCGGGACAGGGGAAAATGAGCAGTTCTTC	CASSLYSGTGENEQFF
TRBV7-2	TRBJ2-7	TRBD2	TGTGCCAGCAGCTCCGCCAGCGGGGGGGGGCCCTACGAGCAGTACTTC	CASSSASGGGPYEQYF
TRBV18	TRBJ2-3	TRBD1	TGTGCCAGCTCACCATCAGGGGGCGATACGCAGTATTTT	CASSPSGGDTQYF
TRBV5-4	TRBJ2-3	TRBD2	TGTGCCAGCAGCCGCGAGGGACTAGGGGAGCAGTATTTT	CASSREGLGEQYF
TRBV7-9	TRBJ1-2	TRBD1	TGTGCCAGCAGCGACCCGGGACAGGGGGGTTTTGGCTACACCTTC	CASSDPGQGGFGYTF
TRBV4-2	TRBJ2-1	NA	TGTGCCAGCAGCCAAGATCTAGTAGCTTACAATGAGCAGTTCTTC	CASSQDLVAYNEQFF
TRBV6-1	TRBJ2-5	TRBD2	TGTGCCAGCAGTGATACATGGGAGGGAGAGACCCAGTACTTC	CASSDTWEGETQYF
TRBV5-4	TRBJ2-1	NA	TGTGCCAGCAGCTCGGGGTGGGGTAACCGAGACAATGAGCAGTTCTTC	CASSSGWGNRDNEQFF
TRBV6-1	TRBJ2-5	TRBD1	TGTGCCAGCAGGATCCGGGACAGGGTAGTGGAGACCCAGTACTTC	CASRIRDRVVETQYF
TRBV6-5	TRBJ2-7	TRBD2	TGTGCCAGCAGTGTGACTAGCGCGGATCGGTACGAGCAGTACTTC	CASSVTSADRYEQYF
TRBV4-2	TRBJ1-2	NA	TGTGCCAGCAGCCAAGATCGGGAAAGGGAGGTGTACGGGGGCTACACCTTC	CASSQDREREVYGGYTF
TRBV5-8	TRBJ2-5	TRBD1	TGTGCCAGCACCTTTGGGGCCTCTGGGACAGGCTATTACTTC	CASTFGASGTGYYF
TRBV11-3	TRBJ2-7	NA	TGTGCCAGCAGCGATGTGGGCGGGGGCCAACCCTACGAGCAGTACTTC	CASSDVGGGQPYEQYF
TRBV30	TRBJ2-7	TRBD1	TGTGCCTGGAGTGTACTGGGGGGACAGGGCCGATCCTACGAGCAGTACTTC	CAWSVLGGQGRSYEQYF
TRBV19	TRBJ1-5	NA	TGTGCCAGTAGTATCTCGGCAGGGTCTTCGTACCGGCCCCAGCATTTT	CASSISAGSSYRPQHF
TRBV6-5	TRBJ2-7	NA	TGTGCCAGCAGTTACGACAGGCGACCTTCCTACGAGCAGTACTTC	CASSYDRRPSYEQYF
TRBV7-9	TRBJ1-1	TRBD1	TGTGCCAGCACCCGCCAGGGGGTAAACACTGAAGCTTTCTTT	CASTRQGVNTEAFF
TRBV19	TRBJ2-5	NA	TGTGCCAGTAGTACCAGGGTGGGGCAAGAGACCCAGTACTTC	CASSTRVGQETQYF
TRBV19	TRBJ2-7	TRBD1	TGTGCCAGTAGTATCGGGACAGGGGTCTACGAGCAGTACTTC	CASSIGTGVYEQYF
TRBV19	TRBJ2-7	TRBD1	TGTGCCAGTAGTACGGACAGGGGAATCTACGAGCAGTACTTC	CASSTDRGIYEQYF
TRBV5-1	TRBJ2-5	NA	TGCGCCAGCATAGATCGGGGGTCGGAGGAGACCCAGTACTTC	CASIDRGSEETQYF
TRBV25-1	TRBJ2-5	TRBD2	TGTGCCAGCAGTGAAATCACTAGCGGGGGGGAGACCCAGTACTTC	CASSEITSGGETQYF
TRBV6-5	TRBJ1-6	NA	TGTGCCACTAAGCGGGGATCGGTTAATTCACCCCTCCACTTT	CATKRGSVNSPLHF
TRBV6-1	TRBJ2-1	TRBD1	TGTGCCAGCAGTGAGGCCCTACAGGGGGCCCAGCAGTTCTTC	CASSEALQGAQQFF
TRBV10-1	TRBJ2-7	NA	TGCGCCAGCAGCCCGGGACACTTATACGAGCAGTACTTC	CASSPGHLYEQYF
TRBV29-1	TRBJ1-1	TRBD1	TGCAGCGTTAAAAGGGGGCTAGACACTGAAGCTTTCTTT	CSVKRGLDTEAFF
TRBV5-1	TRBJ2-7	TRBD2	TGCGCCAGCTCCCCGGGAGCGGGGGACTACGAGCAGTACTTC	CASSPGAGDYEQYF
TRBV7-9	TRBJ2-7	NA	TGTGCCAGCAGCGAAGGGGATTCGACGTACTTC	CASSEGDSTYF
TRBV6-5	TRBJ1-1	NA	TGTGCCAGCAGTTATGCAGGACAGAACACTGAAGCTTTCTTT	CASSYAGQNTEAFF
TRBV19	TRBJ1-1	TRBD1	TGTGCCAGCCTCATGGGACAGATGAACACTGAAGCTTTCTTT	CASLMGQMNTEAFF
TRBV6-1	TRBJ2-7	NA	TGTGCCAGCGGGCAACACTTGACCTACGAGCAGTACTTC	CASGQHLTYEQYF
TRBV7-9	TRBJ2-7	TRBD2	TGTGCCAGCAGCTCAAGACTAGCGGGAGTAGAAGAGCAGTACTTC	CASSSRLAGVEEQYF
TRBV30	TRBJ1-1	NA	TGTGCCTGGAGTCTGGCAGGCTTGAACACTGAAGCTTTCTTT	CAWSLAGLNTEAFF
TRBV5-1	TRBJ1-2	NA	TGCGCCAGCAGCTTGATCCAGAGCGGACAGAACTATGGCTACACCTTC	CASSLIQSGQNYGYTF
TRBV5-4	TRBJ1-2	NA	TGTGCCAGCAGCTTGGTGGCGGGGAAGGCTGGCTACACCTTC	CASSLVAGKAGYTF
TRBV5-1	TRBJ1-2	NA	TGCGCCAGCAGCCGCCAGGGCGATGCCGGCTACACCTTC	CASSRQGDAGYTF
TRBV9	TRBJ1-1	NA	TGTGCCAGCAGCGTGGGAGGGGCTCCGAACACTGAAGCTTTCTTT	CASSVGGAPNTEAFF
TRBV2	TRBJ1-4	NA	TGTGCCAGCAGTGGCGGGTTTAGGAATGAAAAACTGTTTTTT	CASSGGFRNEKLFF